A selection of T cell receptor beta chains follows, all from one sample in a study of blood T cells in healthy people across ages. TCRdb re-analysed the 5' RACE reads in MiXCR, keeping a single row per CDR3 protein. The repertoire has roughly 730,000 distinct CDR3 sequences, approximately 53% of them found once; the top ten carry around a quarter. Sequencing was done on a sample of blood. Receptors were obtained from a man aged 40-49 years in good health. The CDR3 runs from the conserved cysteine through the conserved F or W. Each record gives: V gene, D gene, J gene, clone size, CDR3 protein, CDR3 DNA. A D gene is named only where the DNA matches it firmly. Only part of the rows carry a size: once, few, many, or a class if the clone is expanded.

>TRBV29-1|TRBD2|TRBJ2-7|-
CSVNSGSVSYEQYF
TGCAGCGTCAATAGCGGGAGTGTATCCTACGAGCAGTACTTC
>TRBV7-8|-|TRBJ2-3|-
CASSLPGLRVGTQYF
TGTGCCAGCAGCCTACCGGGACTGCGAGTGGGCACGCAGTATTTT
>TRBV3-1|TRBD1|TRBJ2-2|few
CASSQVPTGMNTGELFF
TGTGCCAGCAGCCAAGTTCCGACAGGGATGAACACCGGGGAGCTGTTTTTT
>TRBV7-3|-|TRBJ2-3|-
CASSFHSDTQYF
TGTGCCAGCAGCTTCCACTCGGATACGCAGTATTTT
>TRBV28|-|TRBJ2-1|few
CASSLSTRYNEQFF
TGTGCCAGCAGTTTATCTACTAGGTACAATGAGCAGTTCTTC
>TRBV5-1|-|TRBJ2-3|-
CASSPDRAGDTQYF
TGCGCCAGCAGCCCCGACAGAGCCGGAGATACGCAGTATTTT
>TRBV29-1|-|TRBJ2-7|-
CSVEDRLVGVYEQYF
TGCAGCGTTGAAGATCGGTTAGTGGGGGTCTACGAGCAGTACTTC
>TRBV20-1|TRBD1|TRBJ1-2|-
CSARDEVGTGGNYGYTF
TGCAGTGCTAGAGACGAGGTCGGGACAGGGGGGAACTATGGCTACACCTTC
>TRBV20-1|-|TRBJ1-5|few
CSKKGLGNQPQHF
TGCAGTAAAAAGGGCCTTGGCAATCAGCCCCAGCATTTT
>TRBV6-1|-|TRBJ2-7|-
CASSLTPNNPYEQYF
TGTGCCAGCAGTTTGACGCCGAACAACCCCTACGAGCAGTACTTC
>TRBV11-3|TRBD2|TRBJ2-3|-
CASSLASLAGESDTQYF
TGTGCCAGCAGCTTAGCTTCACTAGCGGGAGAATCAGATACGCAGTATTTT
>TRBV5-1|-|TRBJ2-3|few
CASSGERKFSTDTQYF
TGCGCCAGCAGCGGAGAGCGGAAATTTAGCACAGATACGCAGTATTTT
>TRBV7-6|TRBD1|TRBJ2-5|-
CASSSITGAFQETQYF
TGTGCCAGCAGCTCAATAACAGGGGCCTTCCAAGAGACCCAGTACTTC
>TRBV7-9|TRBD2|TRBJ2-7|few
CASSLASGVLEQYF
TGTGCCAGCAGCTTGGCTAGCGGGGTCCTGGAGCAGTACTTC
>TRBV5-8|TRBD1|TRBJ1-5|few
CASSLGSGQLNQPQHF
TGTGCCAGCAGCTTGGGCTCGGGACAGCTAAATCAGCCCCAGCATTTT
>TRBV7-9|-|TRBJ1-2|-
CASSPARTVNYGYTF
TGTGCCAGCAGCCCTGCTAGGACGGTTAACTATGGCTACACCTTC
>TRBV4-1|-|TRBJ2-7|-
CASRLGRSTSYEQYF
TGCGCCAGCAGACTCGGACGGTCGACTTCCTACGAGCAGTACTTC
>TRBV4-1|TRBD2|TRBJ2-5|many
CASSPAGDPRETQYF
TGCGCCAGCAGCCCCGCGGGAGACCCCCGTGAGACCCAGTACTTC
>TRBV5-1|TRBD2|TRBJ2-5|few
CASSFSGRPQETQYF
TGCGCCAGCAGCTTTAGCGGGAGGCCCCAAGAGACCCAGTACTTC
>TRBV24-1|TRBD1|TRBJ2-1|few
CATGQGSYNEQFF
TGTGCCACAGGACAGGGTTCCTACAATGAGCAGTTCTTC
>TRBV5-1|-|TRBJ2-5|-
CASSHRDSSINEQYF
TGCGCCAGCAGCCACCGGGACTCCTCAATCAATGAGCAGTACTTC
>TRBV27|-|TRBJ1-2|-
CASNPRVGAWYGYTF
TGTGCCAGCAACCCTCGGGTGGGGGCTTGGTATGGCTACACCTTC
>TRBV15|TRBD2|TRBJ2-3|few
CATSVAGATDTQYF
TGTGCCACCAGTGTAGCGGGAGCGACAGATACGCAGTATTTT
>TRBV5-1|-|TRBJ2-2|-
CASSFLSTGELFF
TGCGCCAGCAGCTTTCTGAGTACCGGGGAGCTGTTTTTT
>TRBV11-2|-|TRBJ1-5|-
CASSPGTREGNQPQHF
TGTGCCAGCAGCCCCGGGACAAGAGAAGGAAATCAGCCCCAGCATTTT
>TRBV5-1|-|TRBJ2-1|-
CASAFQTGSYNEQFF
TGCGCCAGCGCCTTCCAGACAGGCTCATACAATGAGCAGTTCTTC
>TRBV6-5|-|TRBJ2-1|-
CASSSIKGAVNEQFF
TGTGCCAGCAGTTCTATTAAGGGCGCTGTCAATGAGCAGTTCTTC
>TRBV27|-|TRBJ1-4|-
CASAGGGQGEKLFF
TGTGCCAGCGCCGGGGGGGGTCAGGGGGAAAAACTGTTTTTT
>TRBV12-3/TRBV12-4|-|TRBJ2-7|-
CASSLDEDHEQYF
TGTGCCAGCAGTTTAGACGAGGACCACGAGCAGTACTTC
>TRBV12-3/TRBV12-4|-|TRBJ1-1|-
CASSLGGGRNTEAFF
TGTGCCAGCAGTTTAGGGGGGGGCCGGAACACTGAAGCTTTCTTT
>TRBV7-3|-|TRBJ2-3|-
CASSQGGAGVTDTQYF
TGTGCCAGCAGCCAGGGGGGAGCGGGAGTTACAGATACGCAGTATTTT
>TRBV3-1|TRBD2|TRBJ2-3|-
CASSHTGTSGTDTQYF
TGTGCCAGCAGCCACACCGGGACTAGCGGCACAGATACGCAGTATTTT
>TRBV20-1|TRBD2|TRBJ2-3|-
CSARVTGLAGGRGVDTQYF
TGCAGTGCTAGAGTCACCGGACTAGCGGGGGGGCGTGGAGTAGATACGCAGTATTTT
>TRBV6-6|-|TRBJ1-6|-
CASIHSTGPGSPLHF
TGTGCCAGCATTCATTCGACAGGCCCAGGGTCACCCCTCCACTTT
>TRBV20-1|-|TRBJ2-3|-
CSARDERGHNTDTQYF
TGCAGTGCTAGAGACGAGCGGGGACATAACACAGATACGCAGTATTTT
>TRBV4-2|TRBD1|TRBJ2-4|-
CASSQDEGARSSAKNIQYF
TGTGCCAGCAGCCAAGACGAGGGGGCGAGATCTTCGGCCAAAAACATTCAGTACTTC
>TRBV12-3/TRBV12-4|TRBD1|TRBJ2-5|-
CASSSTGTGQETQYF
TGTGCCAGCAGTTCCACGGGGACAGGTCAAGAGACCCAGTACTTC
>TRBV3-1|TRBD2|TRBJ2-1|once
CASSSSGLTYNEQFF
TGTGCCAGCAGCTCCTCGGGACTAACCTACAATGAGCAGTTCTTC
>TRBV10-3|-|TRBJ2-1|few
CAISESRAGNNEQFF
TGTGCCATCAGTGAGAGTAGGGCAGGGAACAATGAGCAGTTCTTC
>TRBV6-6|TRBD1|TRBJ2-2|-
CASSTGQSGELFF
TGTGCCAGCAGCACGGGACAGTCCGGGGAGCTGTTTTTT
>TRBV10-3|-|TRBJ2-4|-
CAISEHGDIQYF
TGTGCCATCAGTGAACACGGGGACATTCAGTACTTC
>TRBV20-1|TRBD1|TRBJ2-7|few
CSAKDRDRFYEQYF
TGCAGTGCCAAGGACCGGGACAGGTTCTACGAGCAGTACTTC
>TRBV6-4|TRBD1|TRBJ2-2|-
CANSDRDGAGELFF
TGTGCCAACAGTGACAGGGATGGGGCCGGGGAGCTGTTTTTT
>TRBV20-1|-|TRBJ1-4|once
CSASLDSVNEKLFF
TGCAGTGCTAGTTTGGACAGTGTTAATGAAAAACTGTTTTTT
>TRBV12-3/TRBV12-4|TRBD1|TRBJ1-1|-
CASSFGTGAFAGSNTEAFF
TGTGCCAGCAGTTTCGGGACAGGGGCTTTTGCGGGCTCGAACACTGAAGCTTTCTTT
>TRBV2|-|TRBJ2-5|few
CASSPLRQQYF
TGTGCCAGCAGTCCCTTGAGGCAGCAGTACTTC
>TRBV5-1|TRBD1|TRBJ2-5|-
CASSAYGTGQETQYF
TGCGCCAGCAGCGCATACGGGACAGGGCAAGAGACCCAGTACTTC
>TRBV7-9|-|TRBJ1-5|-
CASSLQVNQPQHF
TGTGCCAGCAGCCTACAGGTTAATCAGCCCCAGCATTTT
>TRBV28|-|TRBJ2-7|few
CASSFWSYEQYF
TGTGCCAGCAGTTTCTGGTCCTACGAGCAGTACTTC
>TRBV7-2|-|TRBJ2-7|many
CASSLTDEQYF
TGTGCCAGCAGCCTCACGGACGAGCAGTACTTC
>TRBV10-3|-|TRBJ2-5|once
CASGAHNEETQYF
TGTGCCAGCGGGGCACATAATGAGGAGACCCAGTACTTC
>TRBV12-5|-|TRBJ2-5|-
CASGPRRGRQETQYF
TGTGCTAGTGGCCCCAGGCGGGGGCGTCAAGAGACCCAGTACTTC
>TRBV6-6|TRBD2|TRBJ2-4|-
CASSYFPGTSGNQYF
TGTGCCAGCAGTTACTTTCCCGGGACTAGCGGGAACCAGTACTTC
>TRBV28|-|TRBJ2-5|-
CASKRGTTFQETQYF
TGTGCCAGCAAGAGGGGGACTACCTTCCAAGAGACCCAGTACTTC
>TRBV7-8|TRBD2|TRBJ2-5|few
CASSPPTSGIRETQYF
TGTGCCAGCAGCCCACCGACTAGCGGGATCAGGGAGACCCAGTACTTC